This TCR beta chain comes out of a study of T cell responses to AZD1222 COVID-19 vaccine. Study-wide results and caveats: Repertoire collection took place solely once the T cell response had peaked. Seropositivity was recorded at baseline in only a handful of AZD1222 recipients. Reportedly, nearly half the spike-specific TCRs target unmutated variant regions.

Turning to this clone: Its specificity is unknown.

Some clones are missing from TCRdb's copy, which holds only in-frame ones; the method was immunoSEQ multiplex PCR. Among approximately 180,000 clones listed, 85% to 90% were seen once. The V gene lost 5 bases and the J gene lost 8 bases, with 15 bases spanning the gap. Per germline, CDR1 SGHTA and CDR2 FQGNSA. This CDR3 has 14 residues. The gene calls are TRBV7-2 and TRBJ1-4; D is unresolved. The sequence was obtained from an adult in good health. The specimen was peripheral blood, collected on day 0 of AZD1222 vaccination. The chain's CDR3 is CASSEAPSVEKLFF. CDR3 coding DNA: TGTGCCAGCAGCGAGGCCCCTTCAGTGGAAAAACTGTTTTTT.